Following are 12 T cell receptor beta chains from one sample sequenced in a study of blood T cell repertoires in COVID-19. Here immunoSEQ multiplex PCR was the method, and the copy in TCRdb shows in-frame clones only, minus some. The sample shows about 180,000 clones, 87% of them seen only once. Sequences were obtained from PBMCs or T cells enriched from blood (not recorded which). The receptors were gathered from a human donor with acute COVID-19. The donor label of this sample is uncertain.

V usage is TRBV7-9 and J usage is TRBJ2-2; the D gene is possibly TRBD1 (6 bases). Germline values: CDR1 SEHNR, CDR2 FQNEAQ (reference sequence). V was cut by 10 bases and J by 0 bases, with 12 bases left in between. The CDR3 loop spans 14 amino acids. The CDR3 DNA reads as TGTGCCACCCACGGACAGTCGAACACCGGGGAGCTGTTTTTT. This codes for CATHGQSNTGELFF.

The chain employs TRBV6-1 and TRBJ2-7; 11 bases line up with TRBD1. CDR1 and CDR2 (germline): MNHNS, SASEGT. The CDR3 is 16 amino acids. The V segment lost 0 bases and the J segment 7 bases; nucleotides outside the gene matches: 8. Written as DNA, the CDR3 is TGTGCCAGCAGTGAAGCACCAGGACAGGGGGCGTGGGAGCAGTACTTC. Its translation: CASSEAPGQGAWEQYF.

The chain links TRBV4-2 to TRBJ1-2; TRBD1 might be the D (6 bases). The CDR3 loop spans 16 amino acids. Germline CDR1 and CDR2: LGHNA and YNFKEQ. With 1 base removed from V and 6 bases from J, the gap between germline ends came to 18 bases. The CDR3 protein is CASSQVSSARGDGYTF. The CDR3 region has the DNA TGTGCCAGCAGCCAAGTGTCGTCTGCCAGGGGCGATGGCTACACCTTC.

The gene calls are TRBV10-3 and TRBJ1-6; no reliable D call. V lost 3 bases and J lost 6, with 12 bases in between. Germline V lookup: CDR1 ENHRY, CDR2 SYGVKD. The CDR3 has 15 amino acids. The CDR3 DNA follows: TGTGCCATCAGTGATACTCTAACCCGTAATTCACCCCTCCACTTT. This gives the protein CAISDTLTRNSPLHF.

The chain has TRBV12-3 or TRBV12-4 and TRBJ2-4; TRBD2 aligns across 7 bases. The CDR3 has 13 amino acids. J was trimmed by 4 bases and V by 5 bases; bases with no gene match: 2. CDR3 loop: CASSPGGKNIQYF. The CDR3, as DNA: TGTGCCAGCAGTCCCGGGGGGAAAAACATTCAGTACTTC.

The chain combines TRBV12-5 with TRBJ1-6; TRBD1 matches 9 bases. After removal of 6 bases from V and 8 bases from J, the junction contained 8 bases not matched to a gene. The germline CDR1 and CDR2 sequences are LGHNT and FRNRAP. The CDR3 covers 15 residues. CDR3 sequence reads: CASGSGRTGDSPLHF. The CDR3 region has the DNA TGTGCTAGTGGCTCAGGCCGGACAGGGGATTCACCCCTCCACTTT.

The gene calls are TRBV4-2 and TRBJ1-1; 8 nucleotides agree with TRBD1. Germline CDR1 is LGHNA and CDR2 is YNFKEQ. Losses at the gene ends were 3 bases for V and 2 bases for J; bases not matched to a gene: 17. The CDR3 totals 19 residues. The CDR3 coding sequence is TGTGCCAGCAGCCAGGCCTCTAGACCCGCCGGACAGGGCAACACTGAAGCTTTCTTT. It codes for CASSQASRPAGQGNTEAFF.

The CDR3 is CAWGQGSGNTIYF. CDR3 coding DNA: TGTGCCTGGGGACAGGGCTCTGGAAACACCATATATTTT. The chain uses TRBV30 and TRBJ1-3; TRBD1 matches 8 bases. There are 13 residues in the CDR3. Unmatched junction bases numbered 0, after V lost 5 bases and J lost 0 bases. Germline assignment: CDR1 GTSNPN and CDR2 SVGIG (reference sequence).

J is TRBJ1-1 and V is TRBV19, with TRBD1 as a possible D gene (6 bases). The CDR3 is made up of 15 amino acids. Trimming removed 5 bases from V and 6 bases from J, with 19 bases in between. The germline gives CDR1 LNHDA, CDR2 SQIVND (reference sequence). CDR3 loop: CASSYRVAGEPEAFF. DNA of the CDR3: TGTGCCAGTAGTTACAGGGTCGCAGGGGAACCTGAAGCTTTCTTT.

The CDR3 coding sequence is TGTGCCAGCAGTTTAAGGGGGGGGGCGAATGAGCAGTTCTTC. This encodes CASSLRGGANEQFF. The V gene is TRBV27, the J gene TRBJ2-1, with D possibly TRBD2 on 7 matching bases. Deletions cut 2 bases from V and 7 bases from J, with 12 bases between. In germline, CDR1 is MNHEY, CDR2 SMNVEV (reference sequence). The CDR3 spans 14 residues.

The chain carries TRBV27 and TRBJ2-1, with D possibly matching TRBD1 (5 bases). Trimming left V 1 base short and J 5 bases short, with 15 bases between. The CDR3 has 16 residues. In germline, CDR1 is MNHEY, CDR2 SMNVEV (reference sequence). CDR3 sequence: CASSLWQGRHHNEQFF. Written as DNA, the CDR3 is TGTGCCAGCAGTTTATGGCAGGGCCGCCACCACAATGAGCAGTTCTTC.

This clone was recorded once. The same CDR3 arises from other DNA sequences in this sample as well. The rearrangement joins TRBV7-3 to TRBJ1-1; 8 bases map to TRBD1. Germline CDR1 SGHTA, CDR2 FQGTGA. The CDR3 runs 15 residues. V trimming: 3 bases; J trimming: 1 base; junction bases outside the gene matches: 4. The CDR3 coding sequence is TGTGCCAGCAGCTTGACCGGGACAGGGAACACTGAAGCTTTCTTT. Translated: CASSLTGTGNTEAFF.